Each of the 5 T cell receptor beta chains below was sequenced from the same sample in a study of T-cell memory formation after mild COVID-19. TCRdb fed the 5' RACE reads into MiXCR, producing one record per CDR3 protein. Of fewer than 250,000 distinct CDR3 sequences in the sample, 27% are singletons; the top ten hold roughly 10%. Sequencing was carried out using PBMCs or a T cell subset sorted from them (not recorded which). These receptors came from an adult woman who had mild COVID-19 (a few samples of this study predate the infection). Cell type and time point are not known.

J is TRBJ2-7 and V is TRBV5-4; D gene uncertain. V lost 4 bases, J lost 2 bases, and 13 bases lay in between. The CDR3 totals 14 residues. In germline, CDR1 is SGHNT, CDR2 YYREEE (reference sequence). CDR3 amino acids: CASSAIPGAYEQYF. CDR3 sequence (DNA): TGTGCCAGCAGCGCGATCCCAGGAGCCTACGAGCAGTACTTC.

This clonotype was picked up a small number of times. The V and J genes are TRBV5-1 and TRBJ2-2; D not certain. Germline V lookup: CDR1 SGHRS, CDR2 YFSETQ. This CDR3 spans 11 amino acids. With 4 bases removed from V and 8 bases from J, the gap between germline ends came to 6 bases. CDR3 region: CASSEVGELFF. The CDR3 bases are TGCGCCAGCAGCGAAGTAGGGGAGCTGTTTTTT. Filled out from reference TRBV5-1 and TRBJ2-2, the complete variable domain reads KAGVTQTPRYLIKTRGQQVTLSCSPISGHRSVSWYQQTPGQGLQFLFEYFSETQRNKGNFPGRFSGRQFSNSRSEMNVSTLELGDSALYLCASSEVGELFFGEGSRLTVL.

V is TRBV7-9 and J is TRBJ2-1; D not resolved. Germline V lookup: CDR1 SEHNR, CDR2 FQNEAQ (reference sequence). V lost 2 bases and J 6 bases, leaving 8 bases between the germline ends. The CDR3 spans 13 residues. CDR3 DNA sequence: TGTGCCAGCAGCTTAACTGACGTCAATGAGCAGTTCTTC. Protein product: CASSLTDVNEQFF.

The gene calls are TRBV4-3 and TRBJ2-2, with D perhaps given as TRBD1 or TRBD2 (5 bases each). Trimming shortened V by 4 bases and J by 4 bases, and 16 bases separated the two germline ends. Germline V gene lookup returns CDR1 LGHNA and CDR2 YSLEER. This CDR3 contains 16 residues. The CDR3 spells CASSPGTSGATGELFF. DNA of the CDR3: TGCGCCAGCAGCCCTGGGACCTCCGGCGCCACCGGGGAGCTGTTTTTT.

This chain uses TRBV25-1 with TRBJ2-5; weak D call: TRBD1 (7 bases). Germline loops: CDR1 MGHDK, CDR2 SYGVNS. Trimming took 5 bases from V and 5 from J, leaving 15 bases between them. The length of the CDR3 is 14 residues. The CDR3: CASSRQGGLETQYF. Written as DNA, the CDR3 is TGTGCCAGCAGTAGGCAGGGGGGATTGGAGACCCAGTACTTC.